Described below is a single T cell receptor (beta chain) sequence and its context. The antigen remains unidentified. The sample is drawn from a study of monozygotic twins with inflammatory bowel disease. Overall study findings and caveats: TCRbeta inverse Simpson diversity was decreased in IBD patients versus healthy co-twins.

Germline values: CDR1 SGHNT, CDR2 YYREEE (reference sequence). This CDR3 spans 15 amino acids. Two rounds of nested PCR, of roughly 16 and 10 cycles, were run on TCRalpha and TCRbeta cDNA. Each CDR3 protein gets one entry in TCRdb, which reprocessed the 5' RACE reads and gives no DNA. The data include a few hundred thousand distinct CDR3 sequences; the top ten clones carry 2.5% to 3%. This receptor was identified in a human donor with ulcerative colitis or Crohn's disease, or a healthy co-twin of an affected twin (not recorded which). Sequenced: blood. V usage is TRBV5-4 and J usage is TRBJ2-2. CDR3 protein: CASSLGLQNTGELFF.